Below are 28 T cell receptor beta chains sequenced from a single sample in a study of shared clonotypes between healthy human individuals. Sequencing used immunoSEQ multiplex PCR; TCRdb keeps in-frame clones, though not all of them. The sample has more than 2,000,000 clones; 85% to 95% are singletons. Specimen: naive CD4+ T cells from PBMCs. The subset is: CD45RA+ positively selected. The receptors originated from a man aged 18 to 30 in good health. Some clones in this sample may be carry-over from other donors' samples.

This chain joins TRBV29-1 and TRBJ2-1; the match to TRBD1 covers 8 bases. The CDR3 is 16 residues long. The V segment lost 3 bases and the J segment 4 bases; nucleotides outside the gene matches: 11. Looked up from germline, CDR1 is SQVTM and CDR2 is ANQGSEA. Written as DNA, the CDR3 is TGCAGCGTTGATGGGACTCAGGGGGCAGGTTACAATGAGCAGTTCTTC. This encodes CSVDGTQGAGYNEQFF.

The chain employs TRBV6-4 and TRBJ2-3; no firm D call. The CDR3 has 15 residues. Trimming took 5 bases from V and 2 from J, leaving 14 bases between them. Germline CDR1 is MRHNA and CDR2 is SNTAGT. In nucleotides, the CDR3 is TGTGCCAGCAGTTTGACTTGGAGTACCACAGATACGCAGTATTTT. It encodes CASSLTWSTTDTQYF.

This clone has more than one count but fewer than ten. V and J are TRBV10-3 and TRBJ1-1, with 7 bases lining up with TRBD1. This CDR3 has 11 residues. Germline V gene sequence: CDR1 ENHRY, CDR2 SYGVKD. J was trimmed by 8 bases and V by 4 bases; bases with no gene match: 1. DNA of the CDR3: TGTGCCATCAGTGCGGGACAGGAAGCTTTCTTT. Protein product: CAISAGQEAFF.

In this sample, this clone turned up a few times. V usage is TRBV27 and J usage is TRBJ1-2, with 7 bases matching TRBD1. CDR3 size: 14 residues. The germline gives CDR1 MNHEY, CDR2 SMNVEV (reference sequence). The ends lost 6 bases at V and 7 bases at J; junction bases unmatched: 11. The CDR3, as DNA: TGTGCCAGCAGCCTGACCGAGGGGGCGCGTGGCTACACCTTC. Translation gives CASSLTEGARGYTF.

This chain uses TRBV29-1 with TRBJ2-7, with D possibly being TRBD2 (6 bases). CDR3 size: 15 residues. The germline gives CDR1 SQVTM, CDR2 ANQGSEA. The V end lost 2 bases, the J end lost 6 bases, and 20 bases lay between the germline ends. The CDR3 loop reads CSVESAAGSYGEQYF. CDR3 DNA: TGCAGCGTTGAATCAGCGGCGGGATCTTACGGCGAGCAGTACTTC.

The CDR3: CASSPRARDSGANVLTF. The CDR3 DNA follows: TGTGCCAGCAGCCCGCGGGCCAGAGACTCTGGGGCCAACGTCCTGACTTTC. The rearrangement joins TRBV7-9 to TRBJ2-6; D is perhaps TRBD2 (5 bases). Germline-derived CDR1 and CDR2 are SEHNR and FQNEAQ (reference sequence). The ends were cut back, 5 bases at V and 0 bases at J, with 14 bases in the middle. The CDR3 consists of 17 residues.

V gene TRBV9 combines with J gene TRBJ1-2; 8 nucleotides line up with TRBD1. Losses at the gene ends were 3 bases for V and 8 bases for J; bases not matched to a gene: 18. The CDR3 length is 17 residues. Germline loops: CDR1 SGDLS, CDR2 YYNGEE. Here the CDR3 reads CASSGEGNRGSFQGYTF. The CDR3 nucleotides read TGTGCCAGCAGCGGTGAAGGTAACAGGGGGTCATTCCAAGGCTACACCTTC.

The chain combines TRBV6-5 with TRBJ1-2, with a tentative D call TRBD1 (5 bases). Trimming removed 0 bases at V and 7 bases at J, with 12 bases between. Germline V gene data show CDR1 as MNHEY and CDR2 as SVGAGI. The CDR3 sequence is 14 residues long. This chain's CDR3 is CASSYSRGVVGYTF. CDR3 bases: TGTGCCAGCAGTTACTCCCGAGGGGTGGTTGGCTACACCTTC.

V usage is TRBV29-1 and J usage is TRBJ2-7, with no clear D. V lost 4 bases to trimming and J lost 3 bases, with 4 bases between them. CDR1 and CDR2 (germline): SQVTM, ANQGSEA. This CDR3 is built from 10 residues. The CDR3 loop reads CSVGNYEQYF. The DNA of the CDR3 is TGCAGCGTTGGGAACTACGAGCAGTACTTC.

The rearrangement links TRBV7-9 to TRBJ1-2; TRBD1 agrees at 9 bases. The length of the CDR3 is 15 residues. From germline, CDR1 is SEHNR and CDR2 FQNEAQ (reference sequence). The V gene end was trimmed by 4 bases and the J gene end by 5 bases; junction bases not matched to a gene: 8. The CDR3: CASSSWDRDGYGYTF. CDR3 DNA: TGTGCCAGCAGCTCTTGGGACAGGGATGGGTATGGCTACACCTTC. Full variable domain (rest looked up from reference TRBV7-9 and TRBJ1-2): DTGVSQNPRHKITKRGQNVTFRCDPISEHNRLYWYRQTLGQGPEFLTYFQNEAQLEKSRLLSDRFSAERPKGSFSTLEIQRTEQGDSAMYLCASSSWDRDGYGYTFGSGTRLTVV.

This chain links TRBV28 with TRBJ1-3, with 11 bases that match TRBD1. Germline V gives CDR1 MDHEN, CDR2 SYDVKM. Trimming took 0 bases from V and 0 from J; bases not matched to a gene: 4. The CDR3 sequence is 18 residues long. The CDR3: CASSLWGTGGPSGNTIYF. The CDR3, as DNA: TGTGCCAGCAGTTTATGGGGGACAGGGGGACCCTCTGGAAACACCATATATTTT.

The chain is built from TRBV7-9 and TRBJ2-7, with D unresolved. The ends were cut back, 7 bases at V and 4 bases at J, with 14 bases in the middle. CDR3 length: 13 amino acids. The germline V gene has CDR1 SEHNR and CDR2 FQNEAQ (reference sequence). As DNA, the CDR3 is TGTGCCAGCACCCCCCCGAGCGAATACGAGCAGTACTTC. Its protein product is CASTPPSEYEQYF.

As regards this clone: In the same sample, other DNA sequences code for this CDR3. The rearrangement uses TRBV7-9 and TRBJ2-7; D may correspond to TRBD1 or TRBD2 (5 bases each). There are 14 residues in the CDR3. Deletions cut 1 base from V and 0 bases from J, with 7 bases between. Germline CDR1 is SEHNR and CDR2 is FQNEAQ (reference sequence). CDR3 bases: TGTGCCAGCAGCTTAGTTGGGGGCTCCTACGAGCAGTACTTC. Protein product: CASSLVGGSYEQYF.

As for this clone: Mismatch with germline at one junction end may stem from a read error. The chain has TRBV20-1 and TRBJ1-4, with TRBD1 as a possible D gene (6 bases). The germline CDR1 and CDR2 sequences are DFQATT and SNEGSKA (reference sequence). The CDR3 loop spans 10 amino acids. DNA of the CDR3: TGCAGTGCTGGGGGGCCCCGCTGGGGCTTT. Protein: CSAGGPRWGF.

The gene calls are TRBV5-1 and TRBJ1-3; unclear D gene. The V gene lost 5 bases and the J gene lost 2 bases, with 8 bases spanning the gap. There are 13 residues in the CDR3. The germline gives CDR1 SGHRS, CDR2 YFSETQ. The CDR3 region is CASRLNTGNTIYF. DNA for the CDR3: TGCGCCAGCAGACTCAACACTGGAAACACCATATATTTT.

The V and J genes are TRBV10-3 and TRBJ1-4; 8 nucleotides line up with TRBD1. In germline, CDR1 is ENHRY, CDR2 SYGVKD. The junction had 0 bases not matched to a gene; V was cut back by 6 bases and J by 3 bases. CDR3 length equals 13 residues. CDR3 amino acids: CAIRDRANEKLFF. DNA for the CDR3: TGTGCCATCAGGGACAGGGCTAATGAAAAACTGTTTTTT.

The V and J genes are TRBV6-5 and TRBJ1-1; maybe TRBD1 (5 bases). Germline CDR1 and CDR2: MNHEY and SVGAGI. Trimming shortened V by 2 bases and J by 3 bases, and 10 bases separated the two germline ends. The CDR3 consists of 14 residues. This CDR3 reads CASSYAGRDTEAFF. CDR3 nucleotides: TGTGCCAGCAGTTACGCAGGGAGGGACACTGAAGCTTTCTTT.

CDR3 in DNA: TGTGCCAGCAGCTCGGCTAGACAGGGTATAGAGGAGCAGTACTTC. Its translation: CASSSARQGIEEQYF. The chain has TRBV7-8 and TRBJ2-7; TRBD1 aligns across 7 bases. V was clipped by 4 bases and J by 7 bases; unmatched bases: 13. There are 15 residues in the CDR3. Per the germline V gene, CDR1 is SGHVS and CDR2 is FQNEAQ.

This clone was counted once. The chain employs TRBV7-9 and TRBJ1-2, with D possibly matching TRBD1 (5 bases). The CDR3 covers 14 residues. The germline V gene has CDR1 SEHNR and CDR2 FQNEAQ (reference sequence). The V gene lost 6 bases and the J gene lost 6 bases, with 17 bases spanning the gap. In DNA, the CDR3 is TGTGCCAGCAGGCAATCCGGGACTGAAAATGGCTACACCTTC. This translates into CASRQSGTENGYTF.

V usage is TRBV12-5 and J usage is TRBJ2-1, with TRBD2 identical over 10 bases. This CDR3 spans 15 amino acids. V shed 3 bases and J 7 bases; nucleotides not matched to a gene: 6. The germline gives CDR1 LGHNT, CDR2 FRNRAP. CDR3 nucleotides: TGTGCTAGTGGTTTTCGAGCTAGCGGGAGAAATGAGCAGTTCTTC. It yields the protein CASGFRASGRNEQFF.

The rearrangement links TRBV18 to TRBJ2-1; 7 bases map to TRBD2. The CDR3 extends over 14 amino acids. In germline, CDR1 is KGHSH, CDR2 LQKENI. After removal of 2 bases from V and 6 bases from J, the junction contained 4 bases not matched to a gene. In nucleotides, the CDR3 is TGTGCCAGCTCACCAAGTAGCGGGCGCAATGAGCAGTTCTTC. This encodes CASSPSSGRNEQFF.

This sequence joins TRBV6-5 and TRBJ1-1; 7 positions match TRBD1. V shed 6 bases, J shed 1 base, and the junction held 5 bases outside the gene matches. This CDR3 contains 14 residues. The germline V gene has CDR1 MNHEY and CDR2 SVGAGI. The CDR3 DNA reads as TGTGCCAGCAGGACAGGGCTGCGGAACACTGAAGCTTTCTTT. Protein sequence: CASRTGLRNTEAFF.

The rearrangement joins TRBV2 to TRBJ2-7; D remains unclear. The CDR3 extends over 16 amino acids. The V end lost 6 bases, the J end lost 0 bases, and 18 bases lay between the germline ends. Germline V gives CDR1 SNHLY, CDR2 FYNNEI. The CDR3 bases are TGTGCCAGCAGGACGGTCTCCGATGCCAGCTCCTACGAGCAGTACTTC. Translating it yields CASRTVSDASSYEQYF.

This sequence joins TRBV4-1 and TRBJ1-1; weak D call: TRBD1 (6 bases). The V and J ends lost 3 bases and 7 bases respectively, with 12 bases between them. CDR1 is MGHRA and CDR2 is YSYEKL in the germline V gene. The CDR3 loop spans 13 amino acids. For the CDR3, the DNA is TGCGCCAGCAGCCAGCTTGGGGGCCTTGAAGCTTTCTTT. This translates into CASSQLGGLEAFF.

With regard to this clone: Other nucleotide sequences from this sample produce the same CDR3. The chain joins TRBV7-9 to TRBJ1-2; D perhaps matches TRBD1 (6 bases). Trimming left V 3 bases short and J 8 bases short, with 7 bases between. Germline values: CDR1 SEHNR, CDR2 FQNEAQ (reference sequence). The CDR3 loop spans 11 amino acids. The CDR3 spells CASSLGGGYTF. The CDR3 nucleotides are TGTGCCAGCAGCTTGGGGGGCGGCTACACCTTC. Full variable domain (outside the CDR3, taken from reference TRBV7-9 and TRBJ1-2): DTGVSQNPRHKITKRGQNVTFRCDPISEHNRLYWYRQTLGQGPEFLTYFQNEAQLEKSRLLSDRFSAERPKGSFSTLEIQRTEQGDSAMYLCASSLGGGYTFGSGTRLTVV.

This chain connects TRBV19 to TRBJ2-5, with D perhaps TRBD1 (5 bases). Germline CDR1 and CDR2: LNHDA and SQIVND (reference sequence). This CDR3 region has 17 residues. Trimming removed 6 bases at V and 3 bases at J, with 23 bases between. The DNA for the CDR3 is TGTGCCAGTAGCCGAAGTCAGGGTCAGCGCGCGAAAGAGACCCAGTACTTC. Encoded protein: CASSRSQGQRAKETQYF.

The chain couples TRBV28 to TRBJ2-1; maybe TRBD2 (5 bases). There are 13 residues in the CDR3. Trimming took 8 bases from V and 9 from J, leaving 17 bases between them. From germline, CDR1 is MDHEN and CDR2 SYDVKM. The CDR3 reads CASAGLSTREQFF. DNA of the CDR3: TGTGCCAGCGCGGGCCTTTCCACCCGTGAGCAGTTCTTC.

The rearrangement joins TRBV5-8 to TRBJ1-5; 7 bases map to TRBD1. Germline CDR1 and CDR2: SGHTS and YDEGEE. There are 14 residues in the CDR3. Trimming at V came to 4 bases and at J to 4 bases, leaving 5 bases not matched to a gene. DNA for the CDR3: TGTGCCAGCAGCCGTGACAGGGCAAATCAGCCCCAGCATTTT. This sequence encodes CASSRDRANQPQHF. The complete variable domain, with remaining parts taken from reference TRBV5-8 and TRBJ1-5, reads EAGVTQSPTHLIKTRGQQATLRCSPISGHTSVYWYQQALGLGLQFLLWYDEGEERNRGNFPPRFSGRQFPNYSSELNVNALELEDSALYLCASSRDRANQPQHFGDGTRLSIL.